The 30 T cell receptor beta chains presented below share a single source sample, sequenced in a study of radiotherapy plus CTLA-4 blockade in lung cancer. The repertoire was sequenced with immunoSEQ multiplex PCR; TCRdb's copy has only in-frame clones and lacks some. This sample carries 43,000 or so clones, roughly four fifths of them seen once, and the ten largest clones take around 3.3%. The sequencing here drew on peripheral blood, taken from a patient treated with radiotherapy plus ipilimumab. The receptors were sampled from a human donor with non-small cell lung cancer who had a complete response to radiotherapy plus ipilimumab.

The chain has TRBV7-9 and TRBJ1-1; D remains ambiguous. CDR1 is SEHNR, CDR2 FQNEAQ, per germline (reference sequence). With 0 bases removed from V and 1 base from J, the gap between germline ends came to 6 bases. The CDR3 is 14 amino acids. The CDR3 loop reads CASSLATQNTEAFF. CDR3 nucleotide sequence: TGTGCCAGCAGCTTAGCGACACAGAACACTGAAGCTTTCTTT.

The chain employs TRBV28 and TRBJ1-2; TRBD1 might be the D (6 bases). Germline V gene sequence: CDR1 MDHEN, CDR2 SYDVKM. V gave up 4 bases and J gave up 7 bases, with 19 bases separating them. The CDR3 is 15 amino acids. The CDR3 DNA reads TGTGCCAGCAGTTCTGGACAGTTGCACGTCTCTGGCTACACCTTC. This translates into CASSSGQLHVSGYTF.

The chain recombines TRBV19 with TRBJ1-5; D remains unclear. In germline, CDR1 is LNHDA, CDR2 SQIVND (reference sequence). V lost 0 bases, J lost 4 bases, and 4 bases lay in between. This CDR3 has 13 residues. CDR3: CASSIDGNQPQHF. The CDR3 coding sequence is TGTGCCAGTAGTATAGACGGTAATCAGCCCCAGCATTTT.

The sample holds a few counts of this clone. This chain links TRBV5-4 with TRBJ2-7, with 8 bases lining up with TRBD2. The CDR3 totals 15 residues. The V and J ends lost 4 bases and 3 bases, in that order; junction bases with no gene match: 9. Germline CDR1 and CDR2: SGHNT and YYREEE (reference sequence). The CDR3 protein is CASSRPSGLGYEQYF. CDR3 bases: TGTGCCAGCAGCCGACCGTCGGGACTAGGCTACGAGCAGTACTTC.

This clone was detected only once. The rearrangement joins TRBV7-2 to TRBJ2-3; 9 bases map to TRBD2. Trimming cost V 1 base and J 6 bases; bases outside gene matches: 11. The CDR3 extends over 17 amino acids. Per the germline V gene, CDR1 is SGHTA and CDR2 is FQGNSA. CDR3 in DNA: TGTGCCAGCAGCTTAGATCGCGGGGGGGCCAGAAGGGATACGCAGTATTTT. Its translation: CASSLDRGGARRDTQYF.

The V and J genes are TRBV30 and TRBJ1-6; D not resolved. The CDR3 is 13 amino acids. CDR1 GTSNPN and CDR2 SVGIG come from the germline V gene (reference sequence). Trimming shortened V by 0 bases and J by 5 bases, and 5 bases separated the two germline ends. The CDR3 region is CAWSVGDNSPLHF. The DNA for the CDR3 is TGTGCCTGGAGTGTCGGAGATAATTCACCCCTCCACTTT.

V gene TRBV6-1 combines with J gene TRBJ1-5, with D possibly TRBD1 on 5 matching bases. With 1 base removed from V and 4 bases from J, the gap between germline ends came to 11 bases. The germline CDR1 and CDR2 sequences are MNHNS and SASEGT. CDR3 length: 15 residues. CDR3 nucleotides: TGTGCCAGCAGTGAAGAGGTGGGGCGGAATCAGCCCCAGCATTTT. Its translation: CASSEEVGRNQPQHF.

The chain carries TRBV29-1 and TRBJ2-7; maybe TRBD1 (6 bases). Trimming pared 4 bases from V and 2 bases from J, leaving 12 bases between. The CDR3 covers 13 residues. CDR1 is SQVTM and CDR2 is ANQGSEA in the germline V gene. The CDR3 DNA reads as TGCAGCGTTGCTCCAGGGGAAACCTACGAGCAGTACTTC. It codes for CSVAPGETYEQYF.

This clone was seen more than once but under ten times. CDR3 nucleotides: TGTGCCAGCAGACAAACCGGGACAGGAGGCTACGAGCAGTACTTC. This codes for CASRQTGTGGYEQYF. V is TRBV6-6 and J is TRBJ2-7, with 8 bases aligning to TRBD1. V gave up 6 bases and J gave up 3 bases; unmatched junction bases: 10. This CDR3 has 15 residues. Germline V gene data show CDR1 as MNHNY and CDR2 as SVGAGI (reference sequence).

The V and J genes are TRBV2 and TRBJ2-1; 10 nucleotides align to TRBD1. Germline values: CDR1 SNHLY, CDR2 FYNNEI. The J segment lost 3 bases and the V segment lost 7 bases, leaving 3 bases of the junction unmatched. The CDR3 is made up of 14 amino acids. In nucleotides, the CDR3 is TGTGCCAGCATTAGGACAGGGGGCTACAATGAGCAGTTCTTC. Protein: CASIRTGGYNEQFF.

This sequence joins TRBV5-6 and TRBJ2-7; 9 bases fit TRBD1. CDR3 length equals 16 residues. V gave up 1 base and J gave up 2 bases; unmatched junction bases: 7. Germline-derived CDR1 and CDR2 are SGHDT and YYEEEE. The CDR3 DNA is TGTGCCAGCAGCTTGAAAGGACAGGGGAGGCCCTACGAGCAGTACTTC. Its protein is CASSLKGQGRPYEQYF.

The gene calls are TRBV19 and TRBJ1-4, with D uncertain. CDR1 and CDR2 (germline): LNHDA, SQIVND (reference sequence). Trimming removed 0 bases from V and 8 bases from J, with 13 bases in between. The CDR3 consists of 15 residues. The CDR3 sequence: CASSIDSGMWEKLFF. CDR3 nucleotides: TGTGCCAGTAGTATAGATTCGGGAATGTGGGAAAAACTGTTTTTT.

CDR3 nucleotide sequence: TGTGCCACCAGCAGCACGGGGGGGGCGCACACTGAAGCTTTCTTT. This codes for CATSSTGGAHTEAFF. The chain recombines TRBV15 with TRBJ1-1; TRBD1 is a possible D gene (6 bases). The CDR3 runs to 15 residues. Looked up from germline, CDR1 is LNHNV and CDR2 is YYDKDF (reference sequence). The V and J ends lost 3 bases and 3 bases respectively, with 14 bases between them.

CDR3 in amino acids: CASGTGSSYEQYF. CDR3 sequence (DNA): TGTGCCAGCGGGACAGGGAGCTCCTACGAGCAGTACTTC. The rearrangement uses TRBV7-8 and TRBJ2-5; 9 nucleotides line up with TRBD1. TRBJ2-7 explains the end of the DNA better; the J call may be wrong. The CDR3 length is 13 residues. Germline V gene data show CDR1 as SGHVS and CDR2 as FQNEAQ.

This clone was counted a few times. This chain connects TRBV28 to TRBJ1-2, with TRBD1 identical over 9 bases. J lost 5 bases, V lost 4 bases, and 5 bases had no gene match. The V gene's germline CDR1 is MDHEN and CDR2 SYDVKM. This CDR3 is built from 14 residues. CDR3 sequence reads: CASSSQGAGYGYTF. DNA of the CDR3: TGTGCCAGCAGTTCACAGGGGGCCGGATATGGCTACACCTTC.

The chain employs TRBV18 and TRBJ2-5; weak D call: TRBD1 (5 bases). Trimming pared 4 bases from V and 1 base from J, leaving 10 bases between. Germline V lookup: CDR1 KGHSH, CDR2 LQKENI. This CDR3 is built from 14 residues. CDR3 DNA sequence: TGTGCCAGCTCACAGACAGAGTTCCAAGAGACCCAGTACTTC. Translating it yields CASSQTEFQETQYF. The variable domain in full, completed from reference TRBV18 and TRBJ2-5, reads NAGVMQNPRHLVRRRGQEARLRCSPMKGHSHVYWYRQLPEEGLKFMVYLQKENIIDESGMPKERFSAEFPKEGPSILRIQQVVRGDSAAYFCASSQTEFQETQYFGPGTRLLVL.

V is TRBV18 and J is TRBJ1-1; 9 nucleotides match TRBD1. CDR3 length: 17 amino acids. Germline V gene sequence: CDR1 KGHSH, CDR2 LQKENI. V lost 4 bases, J lost 11 bases, and 20 bases stayed unmatched. CDR3 loop: CASSRGGPGQGNWQAFF. The CDR3 bases are TGTGCCAGCTCACGAGGCGGACCGGGACAGGGTAATTGGCAGGCTTTCTTT.

The V gene is TRBV7-2, the J gene TRBJ2-5; 14 bases are a match to TRBD2. J was trimmed by 7 bases and V by 2 bases; bases with no gene match: 12. This CDR3 is 18 amino acids long. Germline CDR1 and CDR2: SGHTA and FQGNSA. CDR3 loop: CASSLLATSGGAGGTQYF. CDR3 DNA sequence: TGTGCCAGCAGCTTATTGGCGACTAGCGGGGGGGCCGGTGGGACCCAGTACTTC.

This clone turned up a few times. This sequence joins TRBV7-9 and TRBJ1-2, with 8 bases identical to TRBD1. Germline CDR1 reads SEHNR; CDR2 reads FQNEAQ (reference sequence). Trimming at V came to 5 bases and at J to 2 bases, leaving 1 base not matched to a gene. The length of the CDR3 is 13 residues. In DNA form, the CDR3 reads TGTGCCAGCAGCCGGACAGGGAACTATGGCTACACCTTC. Translation: CASSRTGNYGYTF.

This clone was seen more than once but under ten times. The chain has TRBV29-1 and TRBJ2-7; a weak D match, TRBD2 (7 bases). Germline loops: CDR1 SQVTM, CDR2 ANQGSEA. The CDR3 extends over 15 amino acids. V lost 0 bases and J 6 bases, leaving 18 bases between the germline ends. The CDR3 DNA reads TGCAGCGTTGAAGAAATGAGGGGGGGCGCAATCGAGCAGTACTTC. Encoded protein: CSVEEMRGGAIEQYF.

This chain uses TRBV6-5 with TRBJ2-7; D is uncertain. V lost 6 bases, J lost 3 bases, and 9 bases lay in between. Germline assignment: CDR1 MNHEY and CDR2 SVGAGI. This CDR3 is 12 amino acids long. CDR3 nucleotides: TGTGCCAGCAGAAACCCAGTCTACGAGCAGTACTTC. This codes for CASRNPVYEQYF.

J is TRBJ1-1 and V is TRBV5-1, with unresolved D. Germline assignment: CDR1 SGHRS and CDR2 YFSETQ. Trimming left V 2 bases short and J 1 base short, with 3 bases between. The CDR3 loop spans 12 amino acids. CDR3 sequence reads: CASSLQNTEAFF. As DNA, the CDR3 is TGCGCCAGCAGCTTACAGAACACTGAAGCTTTCTTT.

The J gene is TRBJ1-1, the V gene TRBV7-6; D might be TRBD1 (5 bases). Trimming took off 2 bases at V and 0 bases at J, with 10 bases between the two ends. This CDR3 comprises 15 residues. Germline lookup yields CDR1 SGHVS and CDR2 FNYEAQ. CDR3: CASSLLGVLNTEAFF. The DNA for the CDR3 is TGTGCCAGCAGCTTATTAGGGGTGTTGAACACTGAAGCTTTCTTT.

The V and J genes are TRBV28 and TRBJ2-7, with 10 positions matching TRBD2. V lost 9 bases, J lost 4 bases, and 21 bases stayed unmatched. This CDR3 spans 18 amino acids. CDR1 and CDR2 from the germline V gene are MDHEN and SYDVKM. CDR3 nucleotide sequence: TGTGCCAGTGGGGATAGCGGGAGGTTTGGCGACCCTGATTACGAGCAGTACTTC. As protein: CASGDSGRFGDPDYEQYF.

The rearrangement joins TRBV6-1 to TRBJ2-2; the D is unclear. From germline, CDR1 is MNHNS and CDR2 SASEGT. With 3 bases removed from V and 2 bases from J, the gap between germline ends came to 4 bases. The CDR3 is 13 amino acids. The CDR3 region is CASSDRNTGELFF. In nucleotides, the CDR3 is TGTGCCAGCAGTGACAGAAACACCGGGGAGCTGTTTTTT.

The chain carries TRBV5-1 and TRBJ2-4, with 9 nucleotides matching TRBD2. The V and J ends lost 4 bases and 8 bases, in that order; junction bases with no gene match: 7. CDR1 is SGHRS and CDR2 is YFSETQ in the germline V gene. This CDR3 region has 14 residues. The CDR3 DNA follows: TGCGCCAGCAGCACCGCGGGAGGGCCGGACATTCAGTACTTC. Protein sequence: CASSTAGGPDIQYF.

This clone showed up just once. The chain uses TRBV6-5 and TRBJ1-2; the D gene is possibly TRBD1 (5 bases). CDR1 is MNHEY, CDR2 SVGAGI, per germline. CDR3 length: 13 residues. The V and J ends lost 4 bases and 4 bases respectively, with 10 bases between them. CDR3 DNA: TGTGCCAGCAGTTCCCTAGGGGTCTATGGCTACACCTTC. The encoded protein is CASSSLGVYGYTF.

The chain is built from TRBV27 and TRBJ2-1; 7 bases map to TRBD2. The V segment lost 3 bases and the J segment 7 bases; nucleotides outside the gene matches: 12. The CDR3 is 16 residues long. In germline, CDR1 is MNHEY, CDR2 SMNVEV (reference sequence). Here the CDR3 DNA reads TGTGCCAGCAGTTTTAGAGCGGGATGGGGGATAAATGAGCAGTTCTTC. Encoded protein: CASSFRAGWGINEQFF.

Details on this clone: A much larger clone lies a single base off, so this may be a read error. This chain uses TRBV6-5 with TRBJ2-7; TRBD2 aligns across 14 bases. Germline V gene data show CDR1 as MNHEY and CDR2 as SVGAGI. V was clipped by 7 bases and J by 7 bases; unmatched bases: 9. This CDR3 region has 15 residues. The CDR3 region has the DNA TGTGCCAGCAACCGACTAGCGGGAGGGGTAGGTGAGCAGTACTTC. The encoded protein is CASNRLAGGVGEQYF.

The chain recombines TRBV28 with TRBJ1-5; 9 nucleotides align to TRBD1. The CDR3 has 17 amino acids. The V gene end was trimmed by 4 bases and the J gene end by 7 bases; junction bases not matched to a gene: 14. Germline V lookup: CDR1 MDHEN, CDR2 SYDVKM. The CDR3 bases are TGTGCCAGCAGTTCCCCTCGCCCGGGACAGGGAGGCCAGCCCCAGCATTTT. This codes for CASSSPRPGQGGQPQHF.